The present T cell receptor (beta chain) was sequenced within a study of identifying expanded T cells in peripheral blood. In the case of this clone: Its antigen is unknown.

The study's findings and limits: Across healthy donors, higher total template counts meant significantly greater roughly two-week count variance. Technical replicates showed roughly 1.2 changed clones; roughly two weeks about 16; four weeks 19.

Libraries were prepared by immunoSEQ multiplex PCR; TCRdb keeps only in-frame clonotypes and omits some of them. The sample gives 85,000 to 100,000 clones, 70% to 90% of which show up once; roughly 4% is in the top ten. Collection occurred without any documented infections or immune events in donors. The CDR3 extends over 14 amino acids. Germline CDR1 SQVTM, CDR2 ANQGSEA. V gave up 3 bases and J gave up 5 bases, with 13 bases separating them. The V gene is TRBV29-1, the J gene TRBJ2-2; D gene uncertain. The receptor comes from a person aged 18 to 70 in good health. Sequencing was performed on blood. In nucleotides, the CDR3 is TGCAGCGTTGAGTCCCAGCGTAGGACCGGGGAGCTGTTTTTT. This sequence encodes CSVESQRRTGELFF.